The 30 T cell receptor beta chains listed next were all sequenced from one sample in a study of blood T cell repertoires in COVID-19. Some clones are missing from TCRdb's copy, which holds only in-frame ones; the method was immunoSEQ multiplex PCR. The repertoire holds about 250,000 clones, approximately 84% seen once, with 3.5% to 4.5% in the top ten. Input material: peripheral blood. The receptors here all came from a man aged 50-60 years with acute or convalescent COVID-19.

The rearrangement joins TRBV9 to TRBJ2-5, with 9 bases fitting TRBD1. The junction had 8 bases not matched to a gene; V was cut back by 3 bases and J by 2 bases. The CDR3 is 16 residues long. Germline V gene lookup returns CDR1 SGDLS and CDR2 YYNGEE. The CDR3 region has the DNA TGTGCCAGCAGCGATCCCGACAGGGGGATTCAAGAGACCCAGTACTTC. This gives the protein CASSDPDRGIQETQYF.

The chain joins TRBV6-5 to TRBJ1-6, with 9 bases matching TRBD1. Losses at the gene ends were 4 bases for V and 6 bases for J; bases not matched to a gene: 4. The germline V gene has CDR1 MNHEY and CDR2 SVGAGI. CDR3 length equals 15 residues. In DNA, the CDR3 is TGTGCCAGCAGTTTGGGACAGGGCGTTAATTCACCCCTCCACTTT. Protein product: CASSLGQGVNSPLHF.

V gene TRBV6-6 combines with J gene TRBJ2-7; 8 bases fit TRBD2. Trimming took 7 bases from V and 2 from J; bases not matched to a gene: 13. Germline V lookup: CDR1 MNHNY, CDR2 SVGAGI (reference sequence). The CDR3 runs 16 residues. The CDR3 protein is CASTLQAGAVPYEQYF. In nucleotides, the CDR3 is TGTGCCAGCACCCTTCAAGCGGGAGCTGTGCCCTACGAGCAGTACTTC.

The J gene is TRBJ1-1, the V gene TRBV5-1; maybe TRBD1 (5 bases). This CDR3 spans 18 amino acids. Trimming took off 1 base at V and 2 bases at J, with 21 bases between the two ends. The germline V gene has CDR1 SGHRS and CDR2 YFSETQ. In DNA form, the CDR3 reads TGCGCCAGCAGCTTGAAGTTAGGGGCATCACGAGGAAACACTGAAGCTTTCTTT. As protein: CASSLKLGASRGNTEAFF.

This rearrangement joins TRBV9 to TRBJ2-7, with D perhaps TRBD2 (6 bases). Trimming cost V 4 bases and J 0 bases, with 11 bases left between them. This CDR3 has 14 amino acids. Germline V gene sequence: CDR1 SGDLS, CDR2 YYNGEE. In DNA form, the CDR3 reads TGTGCCAGCAGCCCCCGGGACTTCTCCTACGAGCAGTACTTC. It is translated as CASSPRDFSYEQYF. The whole variable domain, remainder taken from reference TRBV9 and TRBJ2-7, is DSGVTQTPKHLITATGQRVTLRCSPRSGDLSVYWYQQSLDQGLQFLIQYYNGEERAKGNILERFSAQQFPDLHSELNLSSLELGDSALYFCASSPRDFSYEQYFGPGTRLTVT.

This clone appeared a single time. CDR3: CASSPLRDRKYGYTF. The DNA of the CDR3 is TGTGCCAGCAGTCCCCTTAGGGACAGAAAATATGGCTACACCTTC. V usage is TRBV6-6 and J usage is TRBJ1-2, with TRBD1 matching over 7 bases. CDR1 and CDR2 from the germline V gene are MNHNY and SVGAGI (reference sequence). The CDR3 contains 15 residues. V trimming: 5 bases; J trimming: 5 bases; junction bases outside the gene matches: 11.

The V and J genes are TRBV19 and TRBJ2-1; tentative D call: TRBD2 (7 bases). Germline loops: CDR1 LNHDA, CDR2 SQIVND (reference sequence). With 4 bases removed from V and 0 bases from J, the gap between germline ends came to 16 bases. The CDR3 is made up of 17 amino acids. In DNA, the CDR3 is TGTGCCAGTAGTAGGGAGGGGGGGTTGAGCTCCTACAATGAGCAGTTCTTC. This gives the protein CASSREGGLSSYNEQFF.

A single count supports this clone. The rearrangement joins TRBV5-6 to TRBJ2-7, with TRBD1 matching over 7 bases. V lost 4 bases and J lost 5; bases outside the gene matches: 9. CDR1 SGHDT and CDR2 YYEEEE come from the germline V gene. There are 14 residues in the CDR3. The CDR3 DNA reads TGTGCCAGCAGCCCACAGGGGTTTGGGGACGAGCAGTACTTC. This codes for CASSPQGFGDEQYF.

V gene TRBV6-5 combines with J gene TRBJ2-7; 10 positions match TRBD2. This CDR3 contains 15 residues. Trimming removed 7 bases from V and 3 bases from J; junction bases left unmatched: 9. Germline CDR1 and CDR2: MNHEY and SVGAGI. The CDR3 DNA is TGTGCCAGCAAGCGGGGGGGGGCTTCCCTCTACGAGCAGTACTTC. Encoded protein: CASKRGGASLYEQYF.

This clone was recorded once. DNA of the CDR3: TGTGCCAGCAGGGCTACAGGGACGAGCACTGAAGCTTTCTTT. Translated, it gives CASRATGTSTEAFF. The genes are TRBV6-5 and TRBJ1-1; D might be TRBD1 (6 bases). This CDR3 spans 14 amino acids. CDR1 is MNHEY and CDR2 is SVGAGI in the germline V gene. Between the trimmed V and J ends, which lost 6 bases and 4 bases, there was a span of 15 bases.

CDR3 region: CASSPSGTRVGGELFF. CDR3 bases: TGTGCCAGCAGCCCGAGCGGGACTAGGGTTGGCGGGGAGCTGTTTTTT. This chain connects TRBV3-1 (or the pseudogene TRBV3-2) to TRBJ2-2; 8 positions agree with TRBD2. Trimming cost V 4 bases and J 7 bases; bases outside gene matches: 11. Germline-derived CDR1 and CDR2 are LGHDT and YNNKEL (reference sequence). The CDR3 sequence is 16 residues long.

The chain has TRBV2 and TRBJ1-4; D might be TRBD1 (6 bases). Trimming took off 9 bases at V and 2 bases at J, with 16 bases between the two ends. This CDR3 spans 15 amino acids. The germline V gene has CDR1 SNHLY and CDR2 FYNNEI. The DNA of the CDR3 is TGTGCCAGTTTCGACATAACAGGGACTAATGAAAAACTGTTTTTT. Amino acids: CASFDITGTNEKLFF.

The V call is TRBV7-2, the J call TRBJ2-3, with 10 positions matching TRBD1. Germline assignment: CDR1 SGHTA and CDR2 FQGNSA. This CDR3 comprises 16 residues. J gave up 3 bases and V 5 bases, and 8 bases lay outside the gene matches. In DNA form, the CDR3 reads TGTGCCAGCAGCCCAGTGGGGACAGGGGCGACAGATACGCAGTATTTT. It codes for CASSPVGTGATDTQYF.

The chain has TRBV6-5 and TRBJ1-2, with D uncertain. Trimming pared 4 bases from V and 3 bases from J, leaving 9 bases between. The length of the CDR3 is 13 residues. Germline CDR1 reads MNHEY; CDR2 reads SVGAGI. The CDR3 DNA reads as TGTGCCAGCAGTTCGGGAATTGACTATGGCTACACCTTC. Translation: CASSSGIDYGYTF.

The CDR3 DNA reads TGTGCCAGCTCACGACAGCCAGATCAGCCCCAGCATTTT. Its protein product is CASSRQPDQPQHF. This chain joins TRBV18 and TRBJ1-5, with D possibly matching TRBD1 (5 bases). The CDR3 consists of 13 residues. The ends were cut back, 4 bases at V and 5 bases at J, with 9 bases in the middle. Germline CDR1 and CDR2: KGHSH and LQKENI.

This chain joins TRBV24-1 and TRBJ1-5; 7 positions agree with TRBD1. V trimming: 4 bases; J trimming: 4 bases; junction bases outside the gene matches: 12. This CDR3 is built from 17 residues. Per the germline V gene, CDR1 is KGHDR and CDR2 is SFDVKD. CDR3 in amino acids: CATSEGTARGANQPQHF. The DNA of the CDR3 is TGTGCCACCAGTGAGGGGACAGCAAGAGGGGCAAATCAGCCCCAGCATTTT.

This clone was recorded once. V usage is TRBV5-1 and J usage is TRBJ2-7; no reliable D call. The CDR3 sequence is 13 residues long. The germline V and J ends were trimmed by 1 base and 2 bases, with 7 bases remaining between them. The germline CDR1 and CDR2 sequences are SGHRS and YFSETQ. The CDR3 region has the DNA TGCGCCAGCAGCTTGCGTGGGCCCTACGAGCAGTACTTC. It is translated as CASSLRGPYEQYF. Filled out from reference TRBV5-1 and TRBJ2-7, the complete variable domain reads KAGVTQTPRYLIKTRGQQVTLSCSPISGHRSVSWYQQTPGQGLQFLFEYFSETQRNKGNFPGRFSGRQFSNSRSEMNVSTLELGDSALYLCASSLRGPYEQYFGPGTRLTVT.

The V and J genes are TRBV14 and TRBJ1-4, with 9 bases lining up with TRBD1. The CDR3 consists of 15 residues. J was trimmed by 7 bases and V by 1 base; bases with no gene match: 4. Germline CDR1 reads SGHDN; CDR2 reads FVKESK. In nucleotides, the CDR3 is TGTGCCAGCAGCCAAGTGGGGACAGGGCTTGAAAAACTGTTTTTT. The encoded protein is CASSQVGTGLEKLFF.

The chain is built from TRBV5-1 and TRBJ1-2; the D gene is possibly TRBD1 (6 bases). This CDR3 contains 12 residues. The V and J ends lost 0 bases and 8 bases respectively, with 8 bases between them. Germline V gene sequence: CDR1 SGHRS, CDR2 YFSETQ. The chain's CDR3 is CASSLGGPGYTF. As DNA, the CDR3 is TGCGCCAGCAGCTTGGGGGGGCCAGGCTACACCTTC.

V is TRBV6-5 and J is TRBJ1-6, with TRBD1 matching 7 bases. This CDR3 spans 16 amino acids. J gave up 13 bases and V 0 bases, and 12 bases lay outside the gene matches. CDR1 MNHEY and CDR2 SVGAGI come from the germline V gene. CDR3 DNA: TGTGCCAGCAGTTACTCGCGGACAGGTGGGATGGGGCCCCTCCACTTT. Translating it yields CASSYSRTGGMGPLHF.

The gene calls are TRBV5-8 and TRBJ2-3; the D gene is possibly TRBD1 (6 bases). V was cut by 0 bases and J by 4 bases, with 12 bases left in between. Looked up from germline, CDR1 is SGHTS and CDR2 is YDEGEE. The CDR3 covers 15 residues. CDR3 bases: TGTGCCAGCAGCTTGGCCCCAGGGGCTTCAGATACGCAGTATTTT. Translating gives CASSLAPGASDTQYF.

The chain uses TRBV6-5 and TRBJ1-2; D possibly corresponds to TRBD1 (6 bases). This CDR3 is built from 12 residues. Per the germline V gene, CDR1 is MNHEY and CDR2 is SVGAGI. Trimming cost V 5 bases and J 8 bases, with 12 bases left between them. The CDR3 loop reads CASSTGTLGYTF. CDR3 nucleotide sequence: TGTGCCAGCAGTACCGGGACACTCGGCTACACCTTC.

The chain's CDR3 is CASSLDLGGGQETQYF. CDR3 nucleotides: TGTGCCAGCAGCTTAGATCTAGGGGGGGGCCAAGAGACCCAGTACTTC. The V call is TRBV11-2, the J call TRBJ2-5, with D maybe TRBD2 (7 bases). CDR1 is SGHAT, CDR2 FQNNGV, per germline. Trimming removed 0 bases from V and 1 base from J, with 12 bases in between. The CDR3 runs to 16 residues. Filled out from reference TRBV11-2 and TRBJ2-5, the complete variable domain reads EAGVAQSPRYKIIEKRQSVAFWCNPISGHATLYWYQQILGQGPKLLIQFQNNGVVDDSQLPKDRFSAERLKGVDSTLKIQPAKLEDSAVYLCASSLDLGGGQETQYFGPGTRLLVL.

V and J are TRBV6-6 and TRBJ1-3; 7 bases agree with TRBD1. Germline V lookup: CDR1 MNHNY, CDR2 SVGAGI (reference sequence). The CDR3 has 17 residues. V lost 5 bases to trimming and J lost 0 bases; unmatched junction nucleotides: 10. In DNA form, the CDR3 reads TGTGCCAGCAGTCCTGGGGACAGCCCAGACTCTGGAAACACCATATATTTT. As protein: CASSPGDSPDSGNTIYF.

The gene calls are TRBV10-2 and TRBJ2-5; 12 bases fit TRBD1. Trimming at V came to 5 bases and at J to 1 base, leaving 8 bases not matched to a gene. There are 17 residues in the CDR3. Germline lookup yields CDR1 WSHSY and CDR2 SAAADI. The CDR3 region is CASSPGTGGESQETQYF. CDR3 DNA sequence: TGCGCCAGCAGTCCTGGGACAGGGGGCGAGAGCCAAGAGACCCAGTACTTC.

This clone turned up a few times. The chain carries TRBV11-2 and TRBJ1-2; D not resolved. CDR1 is SGHAT, CDR2 FQNNGV, per germline. V was cut by 5 bases and J by 9 bases, with 16 bases left in between. This CDR3 contains 13 residues. The CDR3 sequence: CASSPDGGRSYTF. CDR3 bases: TGTGCCAGCAGCCCGGACGGCGGGAGAAGCTACACCTTC. The full variable domain, with the rest looked up from reference TRBV11-2 and TRBJ1-2, is EAGVAQSPRYKIIEKRQSVAFWCNPISGHATLYWYQQILGQGPKLLIQFQNNGVVDDSQLPKDRFSAERLKGVDSTLKIQPAKLEDSAVYLCASSPDGGRSYTFGSGTRLTVV.

The chain joins TRBV6-5 to TRBJ2-1; 8 nucleotides align to TRBD2. The CDR3 spans 15 residues. Trimming took 2 bases from V and 3 from J; bases not matched to a gene: 3. Germline V gene data show CDR1 as MNHEY and CDR2 as SVGAGI. CDR3 in amino acids: CASSYAGGNYNEQFF. The CDR3 DNA is TGTGCCAGCAGTTACGCGGGAGGCAACTACAATGAGCAGTTCTTC.

V gene TRBV19 combines with J gene TRBJ1-4, with 8 positions matching TRBD1. In germline, CDR1 is LNHDA, CDR2 SQIVND (reference sequence). After removal of 5 bases from V and 7 bases from J, the junction contained 9 bases not matched to a gene. The CDR3 spans 15 residues. The CDR3, as DNA: TGTGCCAGTAGTGTTCCACAGGGGGTACGTGAAAAACTGTTTTTT. Its protein product is CASSVPQGVREKLFF.

The chain links TRBV7-9 to TRBJ1-5, with TRBD1 as a possible D gene (6 bases). The CDR3 is made up of 15 amino acids. V was trimmed by 2 bases and J by 5 bases, leaving 13 bases between them. Germline CDR1 reads SEHNR; CDR2 reads FQNEAQ (reference sequence). CDR3 amino acids: CASSLSGEKDQPQHF. DNA of the CDR3: TGTGCCAGCAGCTTATCAGGGGAGAAAGATCAGCCCCAGCATTTT.

The chain uses TRBV10-2 and TRBJ1-1; D possibly corresponds to TRBD1 (6 bases). CDR1 and CDR2 (germline): WSHSY, SAAADI. The V end lost 8 bases, the J end lost 6 bases, and 13 bases lay between the germline ends. This CDR3 has 12 amino acids. CDR3 DNA: TGCGCCAGCCGGGACACGCCCGCTGAAGCTTTCTTT. Its protein is CASRDTPAEAFF.